The T cell receptor (beta chain) described here comes from a study of identical twins. Details on this clonotype: Its antigen is not known.

One entry per CDR3 protein, called by TCRdb with MiXCR from the 5' RACE reads. The sample holds 350,000 to 450,000 distinct CDR3 sequences, around 20% seen once. Points from the study as a whole: Shared out-of-frame alpha sequences (those common to twins) showed excess low generation probability. Carriage of fewer insertions was seen in abundant cord blood beta clonotypes, whereas memory repertoires showed none.

Germline CDR1 and CDR2: SGHRS and YFSETQ. This CDR3 is built from 12 residues. V dropped 4 bases and J dropped 8; count of bases not matched to a gene: 4. The J gene is TRBJ1-1, the V gene TRBV5-1; 8 bases fit TRBD1. The source material was naive T cells sorted from blood. This clonotype was sampled from a man between 50 and 59 years old in good health. CDR3 DNA: TGCGCCAGCAGCGCCGGGACAGGAGAAGCTTTCTTT. It translates to CASSAGTGEAFF.